This T cell receptor beta chain appears in the sequencing data of a study of identical twins. TCRdb analysed the 5' RACE reads with MiXCR anew, one entry per CDR3 protein. The sample has 1.5 million to 2 million distinct CDR3 sequences; around a third are singletons. This clonotype has a handful of counts. This CDR3 has 14 amino acids. CDR1 and CDR2 from the germline V gene are MDHEN and SYDVKM. Trimming removed 5 bases at V and 2 bases at J, with 12 bases between. The sequence derives from a newborn girl in good health. The gene calls are TRBV28 and TRBJ1-1; D is perhaps TRBD1 (5 bases). The sequencing sample was made of cord blood. DNA of the CDR3: TGTGCCAGCAGTCTGACAGCTTTTAACACTGAAGCTTTCTTT. It codes for CASSLTAFNTEAFF.